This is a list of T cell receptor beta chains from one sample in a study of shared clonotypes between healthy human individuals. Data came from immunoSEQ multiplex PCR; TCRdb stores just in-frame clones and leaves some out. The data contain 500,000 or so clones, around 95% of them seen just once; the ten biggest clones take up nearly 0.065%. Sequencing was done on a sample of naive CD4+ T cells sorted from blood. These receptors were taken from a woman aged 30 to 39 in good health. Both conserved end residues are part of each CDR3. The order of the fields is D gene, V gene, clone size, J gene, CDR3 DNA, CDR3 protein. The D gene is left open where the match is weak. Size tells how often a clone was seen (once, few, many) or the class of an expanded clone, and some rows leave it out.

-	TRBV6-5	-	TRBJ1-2	TGTGCCAGCAGTTACGATGGGGGCCGAAACTATGGCTACACCTTC	CASSYDGGRNYGYTF
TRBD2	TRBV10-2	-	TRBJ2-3	TGCGCCAGCAGAGAGGGACTAGCGGCCACAGATACGCAGTATTTT	CASREGLAATDTQYF
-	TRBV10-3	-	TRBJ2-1	TGTGCCATCAGTGAGTCGACAGAGTACAATGAGCAGTTCTTC	CAISESTEYNEQFF
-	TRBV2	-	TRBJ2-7	TGTGCCAGCAAAACCCCAGCGACCTACGAGCAGTACTTC	CASKTPATYEQYF
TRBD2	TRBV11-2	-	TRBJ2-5	TGTGCCAGCAGCCCTGGGCTCCAGCGGGAGGGCCGGGAGACCCAGTACTTC	CASSPGLQREGRETQYF
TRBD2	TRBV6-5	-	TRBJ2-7	TGTGCCAGCAAACTCCGGTTAGCGGGAGATTACGAGCAGTACTTC	CASKLRLAGDYEQYF
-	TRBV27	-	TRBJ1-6	TGTGCCAGCAGTTTAATTCGAGATTCACCCCTCCACTTT	CASSLIRDSPLHF
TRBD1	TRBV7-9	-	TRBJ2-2	TGTGCCAGCAGTTCTTTTCCGGGACAGGGTTCCACCGGGGAGCTGTTTTTT	CASSSFPGQGSTGELFF
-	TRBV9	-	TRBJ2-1	TGTGCCAGCAGCGTAGTCACAGTGGAGCAGTTCTTC	CASSVVTVEQFF
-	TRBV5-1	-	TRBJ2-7	TGCGCCAGCAGCTTGGGACGGGACTCCTACGAGCAGTACTTC	CASSLGRDSYEQYF
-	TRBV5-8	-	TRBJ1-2	TGTGCCAGCAGCTTGGAGGTCAGGGAGCGCGGCTACACCTTC	CASSLEVRERGYTF
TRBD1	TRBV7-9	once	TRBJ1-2	TGTGCCAGCAGCCCGCGGACAGGGGAGAGCTATGGCTACACCTTC	CASSPRTGESYGYTF
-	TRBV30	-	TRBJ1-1	TGTGCCTGGACGGGACCCTACACTGAAGCTTTCTTT	CAWTGPYTEAFF
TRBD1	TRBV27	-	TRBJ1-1	TGTGCCAGCACCCCAGGGGGGTGGGGCACTGAAGCTTTCTTT	CASTPGGWGTEAFF
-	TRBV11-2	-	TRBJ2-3	TGTGCCAGCAGCCGATACCGAGGAGGGGAGATTCCAGATACGCAGTATTTT	CASSRYRGGEIPDTQYF
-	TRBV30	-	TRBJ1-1	TGTGCCTGGATTTCAGGGCAATTCACTGAAGCTTTCTTT	CAWISGQFTEAFF
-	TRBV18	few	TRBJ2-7	TGTGCCAGCTCACCTAGAGCGGACGGAAGCTCCTACGAGCAGTACTTC	CASSPRADGSSYEQYF
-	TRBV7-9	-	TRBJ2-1	TGTGCCAGCAGCCCTCACGGGAAGCGCTTCACCTACAATGAGCAGTTCTTC	CASSPHGKRFTYNEQFF
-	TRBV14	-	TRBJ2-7	TGTGCCAGCAGCCGACGCGGGACCCGGGCTTCCTACGAGCAGTACTTC	CASSRRGTRASYEQYF
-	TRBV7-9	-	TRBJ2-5	TGTGCCAGCAGCTTGGATCAAGAGACCCAGTACTTC	CASSLDQETQYF
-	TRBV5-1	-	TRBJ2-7	TGCGCCAGCAGCTTAGGCTGGGACGTCAAAAGCTCCTACGAGCAGTACTTC	CASSLGWDVKSSYEQYF
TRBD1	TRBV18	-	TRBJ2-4	TGTGCCAGCTCTACACTAACAGGGGACCAAAACATTCAGTACTTC	CASSTLTGDQNIQYF
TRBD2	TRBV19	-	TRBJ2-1	TGTGCCAGTAGTAAGTTGCCGGGACTAAACAATGAGCAGTTCTTC	CASSKLPGLNNEQFF
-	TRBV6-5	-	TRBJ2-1	TGTGCCAGCAGTTACGAGGGCCTAGATGAGCAGTTCTTC	CASSYEGLDEQFF
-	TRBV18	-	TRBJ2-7	TGTGCCAGCTCACCATTTTCAGGGTTCGACGAGCAGTACTTC	CASSPFSGFDEQYF
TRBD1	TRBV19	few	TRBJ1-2	TGTGCCAGTAGTGACCGGGACAGGGTTTGCTACACCTTC	CASSDRDRVCYTF
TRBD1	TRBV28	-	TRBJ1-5	TGTGCCAGCACCTTAGGAGGGACAGGAGACTATCAGCCCCAGCATTTT	CASTLGGTGDYQPQHF
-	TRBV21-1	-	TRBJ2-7	TGTGCCAGCAACTGCGGCGGCTCCTACGAGCAGTACTTC	CASNCGGSYEQYF